This TCR beta chain appears in the sequencing data of a study of blood T cell repertoires in COVID-19. Study overall: Some COVID-19 samples were acute and others convalescent; all came from the United States, Italy and Spain. The analysed material was cDNA or gDNA that came from T cells, B-cell-depleted T cells, or PBMCs.

This CDR3 has 15 amino acids. V gave up 4 bases and J gave up 7 bases; unmatched junction bases: 7. Germline loops: CDR1 SEHNR, CDR2 FQNEAQ (reference sequence). As processed by the authors: Estimates of nucleated cell counts were drawn from the amplification of reference gene primers. Measured with immunoSEQ multiplex PCR; TCRdb has only the in-frame clones, and not every one. Clonal size and the V and J genes are those of that table, whereas D and trimming came from the DNA. The data show 150,000 to 200,000 clones, around 82% seen once. V usage is TRBV7-9 and J usage is TRBJ1-4, with 9 bases aligning to TRBD1. The source of this sequence is an elderly woman with acute or convalescent COVID-19. The specimen sequenced was peripheral blood. The CDR3 is CASSSHRGRGEKLFF. The CDR3 nucleotides read TGTGCCAGCAGCTCCCACAGGGGGCGAGGTGAAAAACTGTTTTTT.